This paragraph reports one TCR beta chain. Antigen specificity is unknown. The data were taken from a study of neoadjuvant anti-PD-1 for oral cavity cancer. Study-wide context: Most patients had three to four biweekly doses of 3 mg/kg nivolumab before resection.

Time point here: after neoadjuvant nivolumab, at surgical resection. The patients had HPV-negative, locally advanced oral cavity squamous cell carcinoma. This CDR3 region has 15 residues. Deletions cut 5 bases from V and 7 bases from J, with 21 bases between. The germline CDR1 and CDR2 sequences are SGHTA and FQGTGA. Study-wide findings and caveats: Pretreatment Treg/Th17 ratio correlated inversely with post-treatment tumor clonality.

Two replicates per tumor sample, mostly from 4.8 ug of genomic DNA. This table comes from immunoSEQ multiplex PCR, and its TCRdb copy is limited to in-frame clones, with some not included. The sample yields about 37,000 clones, around 40% seen once. The sample here was tumor tissue, taken after nivolumab (anti-PD-1) treatment. The receptor comes from a person aged 35-79 years with oral cavity squamous cell carcinoma. The chain combines TRBV7-3 with TRBJ2-7; possible D gene TRBD2, 6 bases. The CDR3 DNA reads TGTGCCAGCAGCCCCCTGGGGGGACCTACGTCGGAGCAGTACTTC. It encodes CASSPLGGPTSEQYF.